This T cell receptor beta chain originates from a study of spatial heterogeneity in lung cancer. Across the whole study: Alpha-chain sequences were consistently detected less often than beta-chain sequences.

In the library, each TCR cDNA molecule bore its own unique molecular identifier. MiXCR was run by TCRdb on the 5' RACE reads, yielding one entry per CDR3 protein. The data hold some 100,000 distinct CDR3 sequences, with around 12% observed a single time. This CDR3 comprises 14 residues. The germline gives CDR1 SGHAT, CDR2 FQNNGV. Trimming took off 5 bases at V and 0 bases at J, with 8 bases between the two ends. There are a few counts of this clonotype. Antigen unknown. General study findings and limits: Resection saw ubiquitous expanded tumor TCRs appear in blood more than follow-up did.

Time point given: sample taken at primary tumor resection. TCRs were sequenced from unsorted whole RNA of tumor, nontumor lung or PBMC. The donors were some 70 patients with non-small cell lung cancer that was early-stage and untreated. The origin of this receptor is a male donor with early-stage non-small cell lung cancer. This chain connects TRBV11-2 to TRBJ1-3; D is ambiguous. Sequenced material: PBMCs, taken at surgery. The CDR3 bases are TGTGCCAGCAGCCCTCTAAGCTCTGGAAACACCATATATTTT. Amino acids: CASSPLSSGNTIYF.